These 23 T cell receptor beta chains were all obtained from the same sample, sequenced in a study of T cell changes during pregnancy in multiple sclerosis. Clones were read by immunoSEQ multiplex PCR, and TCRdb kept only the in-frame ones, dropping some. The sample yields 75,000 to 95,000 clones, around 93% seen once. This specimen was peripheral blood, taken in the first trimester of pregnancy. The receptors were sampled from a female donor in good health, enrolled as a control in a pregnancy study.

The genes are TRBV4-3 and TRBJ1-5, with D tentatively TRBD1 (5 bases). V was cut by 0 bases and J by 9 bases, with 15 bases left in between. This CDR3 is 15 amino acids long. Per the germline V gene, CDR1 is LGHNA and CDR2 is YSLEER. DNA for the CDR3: TGCGCCAGCAGCCAAGACAACGGGGGTGATTGGCCCCAGCATTTT. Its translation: CASSQDNGGDWPQHF.

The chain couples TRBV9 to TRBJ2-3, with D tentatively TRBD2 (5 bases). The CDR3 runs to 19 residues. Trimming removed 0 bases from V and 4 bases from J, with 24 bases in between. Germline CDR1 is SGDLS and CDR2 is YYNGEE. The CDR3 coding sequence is TGTGCCAGCAGCGTAGAAGGGATACCTCTGACTACCTCTCCAGATACGCAGTATTTT. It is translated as CASSVEGIPLTTSPDTQYF.

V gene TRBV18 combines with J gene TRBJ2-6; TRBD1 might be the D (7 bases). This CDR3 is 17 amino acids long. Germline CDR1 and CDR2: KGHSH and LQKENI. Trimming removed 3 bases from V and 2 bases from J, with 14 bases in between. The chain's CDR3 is CASSPRETGTGANVLTF. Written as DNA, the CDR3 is TGTGCCAGCTCACCCCGGGAGACAGGGACTGGGGCCAACGTCCTGACTTTC.

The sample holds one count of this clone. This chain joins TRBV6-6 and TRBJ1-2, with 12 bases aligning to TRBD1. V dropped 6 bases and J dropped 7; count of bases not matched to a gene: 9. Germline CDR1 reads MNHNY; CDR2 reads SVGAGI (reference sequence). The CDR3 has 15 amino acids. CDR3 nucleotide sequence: TGTGCCAGCAGCATATCCGGGACAGGGGGCTCTGGCTACACCTTC. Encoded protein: CASSISGTGGSGYTF.

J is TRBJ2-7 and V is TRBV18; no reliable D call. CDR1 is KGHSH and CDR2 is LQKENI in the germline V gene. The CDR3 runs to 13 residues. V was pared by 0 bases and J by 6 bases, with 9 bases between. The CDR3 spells CASSPPAVFEQYF. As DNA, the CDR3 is TGTGCCAGCTCACCACCGGCGGTGTTCGAGCAGTACTTC.

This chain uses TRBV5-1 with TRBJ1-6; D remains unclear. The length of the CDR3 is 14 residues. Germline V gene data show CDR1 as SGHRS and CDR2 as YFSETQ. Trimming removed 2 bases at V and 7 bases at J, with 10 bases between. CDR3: CASSFLPGNSPLHF. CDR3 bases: TGCGCCAGCAGCTTTCTTCCGGGAAATTCACCCCTCCACTTT.

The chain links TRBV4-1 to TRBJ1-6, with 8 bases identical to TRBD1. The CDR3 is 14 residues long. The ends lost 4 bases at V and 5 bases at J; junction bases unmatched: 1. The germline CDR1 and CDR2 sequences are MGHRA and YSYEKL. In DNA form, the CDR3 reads TGCGCCAGCAGCCCGACAGGGGATAATTCACCCCTCCACTTT. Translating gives CASSPTGDNSPLHF.

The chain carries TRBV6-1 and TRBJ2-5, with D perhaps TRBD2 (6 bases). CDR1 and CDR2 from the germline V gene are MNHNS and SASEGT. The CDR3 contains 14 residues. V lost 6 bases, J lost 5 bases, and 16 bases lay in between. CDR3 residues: CASRPPGTLETQYF. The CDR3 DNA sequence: TGTGCCAGCAGACCCCCCGGGACTCTGGAGACCCAGTACTTC.

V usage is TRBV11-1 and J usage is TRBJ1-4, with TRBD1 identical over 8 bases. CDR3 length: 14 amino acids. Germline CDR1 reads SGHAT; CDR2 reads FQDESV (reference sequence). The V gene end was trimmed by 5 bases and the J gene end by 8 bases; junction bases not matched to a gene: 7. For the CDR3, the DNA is TGTGCCAGCAGCCCCCGACAGGGGAGGGAAAAACTGTTTTTT. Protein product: CASSPRQGREKLFF.

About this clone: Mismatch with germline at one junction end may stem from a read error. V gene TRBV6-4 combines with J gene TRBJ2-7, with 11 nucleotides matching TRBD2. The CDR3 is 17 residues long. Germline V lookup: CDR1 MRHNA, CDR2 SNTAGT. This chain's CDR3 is CASSDGLAGGYSNEQYF. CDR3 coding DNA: TGTGCCAGCAGTGACGGGCTAGCGGGGGGCTACTCCAACGAGCAGTACTTC.

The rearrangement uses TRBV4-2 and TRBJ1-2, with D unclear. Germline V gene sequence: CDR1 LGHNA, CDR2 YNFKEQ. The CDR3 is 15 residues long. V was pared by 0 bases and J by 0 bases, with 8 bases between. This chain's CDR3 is CASSQDPTTNYGYTF. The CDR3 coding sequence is TGTGCCAGCAGCCAAGATCCGACAACTAACTATGGCTACACCTTC.

The CDR3 sequence: CASSRTGEAETQYF. The DNA for the CDR3 is TGTGCCAGCAGTCGGACAGGGGAGGCAGAGACCCAGTACTTC. The chain joins TRBV7-8 to TRBJ2-5; TRBD1 matches at 9 bases. Germline loops: CDR1 SGHVS, CDR2 FQNEAQ. Trimming removed 6 bases from V and 4 bases from J; junction bases left unmatched: 6. The CDR3 loop spans 14 amino acids.

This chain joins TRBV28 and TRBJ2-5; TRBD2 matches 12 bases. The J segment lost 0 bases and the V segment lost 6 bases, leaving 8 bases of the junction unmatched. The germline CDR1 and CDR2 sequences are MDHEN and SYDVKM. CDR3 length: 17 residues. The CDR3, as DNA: TGTGCCAGCAGCTCCCGACTAGCGGGGGCTGACCAAGAGACCCAGTACTTC. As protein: CASSSRLAGADQETQYF.

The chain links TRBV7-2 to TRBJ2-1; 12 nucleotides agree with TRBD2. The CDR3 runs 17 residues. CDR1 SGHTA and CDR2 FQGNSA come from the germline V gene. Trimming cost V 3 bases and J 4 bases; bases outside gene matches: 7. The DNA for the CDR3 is TGTGCCAGCAGCTTTCAGGGCACTAGCGGGGGGTACAATGAGCAGTTCTTC. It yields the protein CASSFQGTSGGYNEQFF.

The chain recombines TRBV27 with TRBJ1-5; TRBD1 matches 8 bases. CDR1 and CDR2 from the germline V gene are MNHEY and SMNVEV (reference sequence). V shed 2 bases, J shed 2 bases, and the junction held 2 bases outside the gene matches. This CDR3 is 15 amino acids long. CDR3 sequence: CASSLGQGGNQPQHF. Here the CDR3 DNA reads TGTGCCAGCAGTTTAGGACAGGGTGGCAATCAGCCCCAGCATTTT.

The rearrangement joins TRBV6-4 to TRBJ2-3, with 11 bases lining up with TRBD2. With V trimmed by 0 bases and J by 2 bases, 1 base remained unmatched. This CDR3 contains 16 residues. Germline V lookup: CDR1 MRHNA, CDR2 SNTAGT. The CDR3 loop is CASSDSSGGATDTQYF. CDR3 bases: TGTGCCAGCAGTGACTCTAGCGGGGGGGCCACAGATACGCAGTATTTT.

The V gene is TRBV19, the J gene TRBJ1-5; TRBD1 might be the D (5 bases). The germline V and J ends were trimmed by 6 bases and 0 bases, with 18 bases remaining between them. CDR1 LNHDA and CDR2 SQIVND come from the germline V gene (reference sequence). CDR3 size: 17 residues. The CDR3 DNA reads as TGTGCCAGTAGACCCGACAGCCTGGGTTATAGCAATCAGCCCCAGCATTTT. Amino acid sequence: CASRPDSLGYSNQPQHF.

The CDR3 DNA reads TGTGCCAGCAAAAACCTGGGACAGGGGGGGACTGAAGCTTTCTTT. Translating gives CASKNLGQGGTEAFF. V is TRBV2 and J is TRBJ1-1; 11 bases are a match to TRBD1. V dropped 7 bases and J dropped 5; count of bases not matched to a gene: 9. The CDR3 is made up of 15 amino acids. The germline gives CDR1 SNHLY, CDR2 FYNNEI.

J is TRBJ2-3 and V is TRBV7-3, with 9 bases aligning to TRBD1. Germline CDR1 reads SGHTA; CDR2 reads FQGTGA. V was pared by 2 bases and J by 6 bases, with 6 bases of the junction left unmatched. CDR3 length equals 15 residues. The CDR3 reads CASSLGTGSRDTQYF. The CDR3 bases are TGTGCCAGCAGCTTAGGGACAGGGAGTAGGGATACGCAGTATTTT. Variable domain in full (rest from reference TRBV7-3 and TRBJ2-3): GAGVSQTPSNKVTEKGKYVELRCDPISGHTALYWYRQSLGQGPEFLIYFQGTGAADDSGLPNDRFFAVRPEGSVSTLKIQRTERGDSAVYLCASSLGTGSRDTQYFGPGTRLTVL.

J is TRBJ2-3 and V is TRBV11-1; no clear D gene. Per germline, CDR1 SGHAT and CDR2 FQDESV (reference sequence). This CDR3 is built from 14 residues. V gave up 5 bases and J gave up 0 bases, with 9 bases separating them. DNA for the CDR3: TGTGCCAGCAGCCCCGGGTGGAGCACAGATACGCAGTATTTT. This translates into CASSPGWSTDTQYF.

CDR3 nucleotides: TGTGCCAGCAGAGACGGGGGGGCCGGTGCCGGGGAGCTGTTTTTT. It codes for CASRDGGAGAGELFF. The chain couples TRBV6-5 to TRBJ2-2; 8 bases align to TRBD2. CDR1 MNHEY and CDR2 SVGAGI come from the germline V gene. With V trimmed by 6 bases and J by 6 bases, 9 bases remained unmatched. The CDR3 covers 15 residues.

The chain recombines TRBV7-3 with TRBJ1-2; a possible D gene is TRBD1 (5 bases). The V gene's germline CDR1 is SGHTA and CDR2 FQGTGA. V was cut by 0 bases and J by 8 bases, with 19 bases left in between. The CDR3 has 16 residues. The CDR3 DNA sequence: TGTGCCAGCAGCTTAACGGGAGGGGCCCAGGGACGCGGCTACACCTTC. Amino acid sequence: CASSLTGGAQGRGYTF.

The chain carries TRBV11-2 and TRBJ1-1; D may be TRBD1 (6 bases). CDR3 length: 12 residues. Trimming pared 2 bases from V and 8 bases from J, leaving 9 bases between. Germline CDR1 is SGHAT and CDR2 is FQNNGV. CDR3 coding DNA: TGTGCCAGCAGCTTACCAGGGACAGAAGCTTTCTTT. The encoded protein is CASSLPGTEAFF.